This TCR beta chain is from a study of CD4 T cells in relation to SARS-CoV-2 and coronaviruses. Details on this clone: Its target is not known.

Germline V gives CDR1 SGDLS, CDR2 YYNGEE. CDR3 length: 14 amino acids. Trimming removed 1 base from V and 4 bases from J, with 10 bases in between. Data came from immunoSEQ multiplex PCR; TCRdb stores just in-frame clones and leaves some out. This table holds roughly 20,000 clones, roughly 81% found once. Before the COVID-19 pandemic, during about 2010-2018, CD4+ T cells were taken from unexposed donors. CD4+ T cells were isolated from the cells after around 11 days of culture. As cell numbers allowed, unexposed-donor CD4+ T cells faced SARS-CoV-2 S/N and four cold-coronavirus spikes. On days 3 and 7, cultures got half fresh IL-2 medium.

The genes are TRBV9 and TRBJ2-3, with D perhaps TRBD2 (7 bases). The sequenced material came from CD4+ T cells from PBMCs, cultured in vitro. This TCR came from a human donor in good health. The CDR3 region has the DNA TGTGCCAGCAGCGTACGGGGGGCCCCAGATACGCAGTATTTT. Protein: CASSVRGAPDTQYF.